One and the same sample provided the 4 T cell receptor beta chains below, sequenced in a study of cytomegalovirus exposure and HLA in healthy donors. Vbeta (60) and Jbeta (13) primers were used in the PCR. Measured with immunoSEQ multiplex PCR; TCRdb has only the in-frame clones, and not every one. The table lists approximately 120,000 clones, about 82% of them singletons. Sequencing used PBMCs. The receptors were sampled from a man in his fifties in good health and CMV-seronegative.

The chain joins TRBV2 to TRBJ1-4, with D perhaps TRBD1 (6 bases). V dropped 6 bases and J dropped 7 bases, with 18 bases sitting between them. The CDR3 has 15 residues. The germline V gene encodes CDR1 SNHLY and CDR2 FYNNEI. CDR3 sequence: CASRGLQGSFEKLFF. The CDR3 region has the DNA TGTGCCAGCAGGGGATTACAGGGATCCTTTGAAAAACTGTTTTTT.

The chain has TRBV9 and TRBJ2-1, with 15 nucleotides matching TRBD2. The CDR3 extends over 19 amino acids. The junction had 4 bases not matched to a gene; V was cut back by 0 bases and J by 0 bases. The V gene's germline CDR1 is SGDLS and CDR2 YYNGEE. CDR3 DNA: TGTGCCAGCAGCGTAGGAGGGACTAGCGGGGGGACCTCCTACAATGAGCAGTTCTTC. This translates into CASSVGGTSGGTSYNEQFF.

The chain combines TRBV7-2 with TRBJ1-4; no firm D call. This CDR3 spans 13 amino acids. The ends were cut back, 10 bases at V and 6 bases at J, with 15 bases in the middle. Per the germline V gene, CDR1 is SGHTA and CDR2 is FQGNSA. The CDR3 nucleotides are TGTGCCACCCGAGAGGGCTGGGATGAAAAACTGTTTTTT. It encodes CATREGWDEKLFF. Based on the CDR3 plus reference TRBV7-2 and TRBJ1-4, the full variable domain is GAGVSQSPSNKVTEKGKDVELRCDPISGHTALYWYRQSLGQGLEFLIYFQGNSAPDKSGLPSDRFSAERTGGSVSTLTIQRTQQEDSAVYLCATREGWDEKLFFGSGTQLSVL.

The rearrangement uses TRBV7-2 and TRBJ1-3; possible D gene TRBD1, 6 bases. The CDR3 is 15 residues long. Between the trimmed V and J ends, which lost 8 bases and 0 bases, there was a span of 14 bases. Per the germline V gene, CDR1 is SGHTA and CDR2 is FQGNSA. CDR3 sequence reads: CASRTQGSSGNTIYF. The DNA for the CDR3 is TGTGCCAGCCGCACACAGGGATCCTCTGGAAACACCATATATTTT.